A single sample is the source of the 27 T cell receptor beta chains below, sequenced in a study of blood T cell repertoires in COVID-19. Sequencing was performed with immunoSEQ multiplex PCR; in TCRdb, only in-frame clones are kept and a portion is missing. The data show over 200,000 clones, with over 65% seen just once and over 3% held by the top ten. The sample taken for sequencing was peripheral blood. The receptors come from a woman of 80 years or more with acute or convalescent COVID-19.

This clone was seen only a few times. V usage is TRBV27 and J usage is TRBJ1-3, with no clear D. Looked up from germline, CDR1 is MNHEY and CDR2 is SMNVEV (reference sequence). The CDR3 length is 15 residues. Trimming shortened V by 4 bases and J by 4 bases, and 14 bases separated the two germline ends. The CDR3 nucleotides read TGTGCCAGCAGTTCTTCCGGGGAAGTGGGAAACACCATATATTTT. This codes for CASSSSGEVGNTIYF.

This CDR3 reads CASSPRWANVLTF. The CDR3 DNA follows: TGTGCCAGCAGTCCCCGGTGGGCCAACGTCCTGACTTTC. This rearrangement joins TRBV12-3 or TRBV12-4 to TRBJ2-6; D not resolved. V was pared by 5 bases and J by 5 bases, with 7 bases between. The CDR3 consists of 13 residues.

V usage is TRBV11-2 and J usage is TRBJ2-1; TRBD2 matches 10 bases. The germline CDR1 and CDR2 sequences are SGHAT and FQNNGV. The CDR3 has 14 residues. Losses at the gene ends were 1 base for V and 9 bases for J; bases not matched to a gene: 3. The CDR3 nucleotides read TGTGCCAGCAGCTTAGGAGTAGCGGGAGGTGAGCAGTTCTTC. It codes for CASSLGVAGGEQFF.

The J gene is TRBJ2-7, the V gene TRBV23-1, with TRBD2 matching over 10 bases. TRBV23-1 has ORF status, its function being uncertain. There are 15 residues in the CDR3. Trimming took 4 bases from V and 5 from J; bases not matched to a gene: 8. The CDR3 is CASSLSLAGANEQYF. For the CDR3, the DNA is TGCGCCAGCAGTCTTTCCCTAGCGGGAGCTAACGAGCAGTACTTC.

The CDR3 is CASSLDWQDYGYTF. CDR3 nucleotide sequence: TGTGCCAGCAGCTTAGATTGGCAGGATTATGGCTACACCTTC. This sequence joins TRBV7-9 and TRBJ1-2; no firm D call. V gave up 1 base and J gave up 5 bases, with 11 bases separating them. CDR3 length: 14 residues. Germline CDR1 is SEHNR and CDR2 is FQNEAQ (reference sequence).

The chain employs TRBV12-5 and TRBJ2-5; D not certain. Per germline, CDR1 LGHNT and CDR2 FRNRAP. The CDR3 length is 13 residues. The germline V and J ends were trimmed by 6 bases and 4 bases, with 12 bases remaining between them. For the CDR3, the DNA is TGTGCTAGTGGCTTTTCGGTCTCAGAGACCCAGTACTTC. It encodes CASGFSVSETQYF.

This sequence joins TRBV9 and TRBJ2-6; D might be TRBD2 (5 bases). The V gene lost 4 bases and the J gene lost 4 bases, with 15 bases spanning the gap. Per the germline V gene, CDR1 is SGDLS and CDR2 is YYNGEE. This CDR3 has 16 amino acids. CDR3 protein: CASSSRWEPGANVLTF. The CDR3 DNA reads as TGTGCCAGCAGCTCACGGTGGGAGCCCGGGGCCAACGTCCTGACTTTC.

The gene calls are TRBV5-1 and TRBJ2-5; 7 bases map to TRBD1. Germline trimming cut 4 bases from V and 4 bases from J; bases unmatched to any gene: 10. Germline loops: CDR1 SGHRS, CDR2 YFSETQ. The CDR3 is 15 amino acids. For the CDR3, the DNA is TGCGCCAGCAGCCAGACAGGGACGGTTTCAGAGACCCAGTACTTC. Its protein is CASSQTGTVSETQYF.

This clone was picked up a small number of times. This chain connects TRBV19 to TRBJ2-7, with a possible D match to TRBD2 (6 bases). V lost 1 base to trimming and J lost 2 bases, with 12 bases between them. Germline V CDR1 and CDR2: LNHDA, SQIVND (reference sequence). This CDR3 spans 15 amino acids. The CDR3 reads CASSIGSSAAYEQYF. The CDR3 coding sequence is TGTGCCAGTAGTATAGGCTCTAGCGCAGCCTACGAGCAGTACTTC.

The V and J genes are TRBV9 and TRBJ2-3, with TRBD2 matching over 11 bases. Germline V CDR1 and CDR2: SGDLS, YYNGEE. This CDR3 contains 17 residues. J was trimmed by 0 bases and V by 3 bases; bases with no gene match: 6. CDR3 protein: CASSARLAGSSTDTQYF. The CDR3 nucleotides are TGTGCCAGCAGCGCCCGACTAGCGGGGTCTAGCACAGATACGCAGTATTTT.

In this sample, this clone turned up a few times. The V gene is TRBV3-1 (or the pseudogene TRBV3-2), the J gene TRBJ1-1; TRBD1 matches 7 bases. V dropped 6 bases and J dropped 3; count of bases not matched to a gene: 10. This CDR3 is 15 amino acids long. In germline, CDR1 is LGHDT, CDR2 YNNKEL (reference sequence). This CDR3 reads CASRLGGASDTEAFF. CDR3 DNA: TGTGCCAGCAGATTAGGGGGCGCAAGTGACACTGAAGCTTTCTTT.

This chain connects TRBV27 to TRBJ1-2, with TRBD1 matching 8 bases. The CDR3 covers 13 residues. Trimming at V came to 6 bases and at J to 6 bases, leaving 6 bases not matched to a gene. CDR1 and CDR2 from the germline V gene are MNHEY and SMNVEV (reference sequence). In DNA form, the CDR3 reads TGTGCCAGCAGGCCGACAGGGGCGGATGGCTACACCTTC. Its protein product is CASRPTGADGYTF.

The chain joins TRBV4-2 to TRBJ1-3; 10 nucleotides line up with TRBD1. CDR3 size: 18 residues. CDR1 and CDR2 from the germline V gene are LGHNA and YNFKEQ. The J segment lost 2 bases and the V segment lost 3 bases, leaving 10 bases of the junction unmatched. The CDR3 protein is CASSQRGQGLRAGNTIYF. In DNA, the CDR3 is TGTGCCAGCAGCCAGAGGGGACAGGGGCTCCGGGCTGGAAACACCATATATTTT.

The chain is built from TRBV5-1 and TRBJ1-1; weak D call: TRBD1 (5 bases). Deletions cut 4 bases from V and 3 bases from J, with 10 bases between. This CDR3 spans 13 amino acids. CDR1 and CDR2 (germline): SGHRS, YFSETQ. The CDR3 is CASSKGMDTEAFF. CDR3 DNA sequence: TGCGCCAGCAGCAAGGGGATGGACACTGAAGCTTTCTTT. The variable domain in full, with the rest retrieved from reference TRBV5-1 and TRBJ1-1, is KAGVTQTPRYLIKTRGQQVTLSCSPISGHRSVSWYQQTPGQGLQFLFEYFSETQRNKGNFPGRFSGRQFSNSRSEMNVSTLELGDSALYLCASSKGMDTEAFFGQGTRLTVV.

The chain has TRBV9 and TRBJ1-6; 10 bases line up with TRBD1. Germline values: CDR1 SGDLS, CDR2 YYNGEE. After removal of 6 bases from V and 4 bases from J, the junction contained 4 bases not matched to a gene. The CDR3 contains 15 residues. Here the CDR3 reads CASTRGQGYNSPLHF. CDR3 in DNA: TGTGCCAGCACCCGGGGACAGGGGTATAATTCACCCCTCCACTTT.

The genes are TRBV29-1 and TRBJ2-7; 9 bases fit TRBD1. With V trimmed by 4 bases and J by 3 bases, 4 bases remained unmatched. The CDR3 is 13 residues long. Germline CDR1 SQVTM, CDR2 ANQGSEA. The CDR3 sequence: CSVGDRDVYEQYF. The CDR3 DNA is TGCAGCGTTGGGGACAGGGACGTCTACGAGCAGTACTTC.

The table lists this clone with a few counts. Written as DNA, the CDR3 is TGTGCCAGTAGTTCGGACAGGCGTACGAACACCGGGGAGCTGTTTTTT. Residues: CASSSDRRTNTGELFF. This rearrangement joins TRBV19 to TRBJ2-2; 7 nucleotides align to TRBD1. Germline CDR1 and CDR2: LNHDA and SQIVND (reference sequence). The CDR3 extends over 16 amino acids. V dropped 5 bases and J dropped 0; count of bases not matched to a gene: 6.

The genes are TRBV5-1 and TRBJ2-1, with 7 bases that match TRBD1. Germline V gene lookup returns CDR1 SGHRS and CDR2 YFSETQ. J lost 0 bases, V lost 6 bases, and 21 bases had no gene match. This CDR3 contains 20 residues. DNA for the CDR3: TGCGCCAGCAACGGTATCCCGAGAGACAGGGATAGGTACTCCTACAATGAGCAGTTCTTC. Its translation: CASNGIPRDRDRYSYNEQFF.

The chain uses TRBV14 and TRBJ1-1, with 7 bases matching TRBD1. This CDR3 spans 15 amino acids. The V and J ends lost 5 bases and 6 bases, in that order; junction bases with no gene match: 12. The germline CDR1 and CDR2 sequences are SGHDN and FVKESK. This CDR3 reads CASSTRQGQAPEAFF. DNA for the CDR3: TGTGCCAGCAGCACCCGACAGGGTCAGGCCCCTGAAGCTTTCTTT.

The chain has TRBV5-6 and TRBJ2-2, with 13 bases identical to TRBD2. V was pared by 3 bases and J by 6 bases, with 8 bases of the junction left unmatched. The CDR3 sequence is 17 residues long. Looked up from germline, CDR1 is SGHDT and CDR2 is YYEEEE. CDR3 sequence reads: CASSWRTSGRAPGELFF. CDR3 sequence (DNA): TGTGCCAGCAGCTGGAGGACTAGCGGGAGAGCGCCCGGGGAGCTGTTTTTT.

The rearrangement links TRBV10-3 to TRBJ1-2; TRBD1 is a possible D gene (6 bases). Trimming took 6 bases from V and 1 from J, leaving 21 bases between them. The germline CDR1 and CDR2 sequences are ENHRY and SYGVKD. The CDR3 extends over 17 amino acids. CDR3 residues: CAIRNPGQGTSNYGYTF. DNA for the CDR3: TGTGCCATCAGGAACCCGGGACAAGGGACCAGTAACTATGGCTACACCTTC.

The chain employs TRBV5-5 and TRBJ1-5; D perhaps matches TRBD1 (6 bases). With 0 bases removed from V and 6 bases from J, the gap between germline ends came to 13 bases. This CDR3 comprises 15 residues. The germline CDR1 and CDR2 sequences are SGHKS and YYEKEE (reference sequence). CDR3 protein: CASSLEGGFGQPQHF. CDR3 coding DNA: TGTGCCAGCAGCTTGGAGGGGGGGTTTGGTCAGCCCCAGCATTTT.

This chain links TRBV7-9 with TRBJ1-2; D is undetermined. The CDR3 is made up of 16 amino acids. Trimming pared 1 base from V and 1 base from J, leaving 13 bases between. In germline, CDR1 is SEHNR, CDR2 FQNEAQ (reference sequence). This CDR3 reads CASSLVPAVDNYGYTF. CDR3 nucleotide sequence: TGTGCCAGCAGCTTAGTCCCCGCGGTGGATAACTATGGCTACACCTTC.

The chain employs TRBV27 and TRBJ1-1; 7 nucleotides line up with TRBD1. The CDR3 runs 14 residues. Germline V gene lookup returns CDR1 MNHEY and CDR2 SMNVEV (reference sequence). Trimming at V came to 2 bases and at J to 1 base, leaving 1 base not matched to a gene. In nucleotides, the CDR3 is TGTGCCAGCAGTTTAGACAGGGCGAACACTGAAGCTTTCTTT. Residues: CASSLDRANTEAFF.

The CDR3 is CATSRETRTSGRNNEQFF. In DNA form, the CDR3 reads TGTGCCACCAGCAGAGAGACGAGGACTAGCGGAAGGAACAATGAGCAGTTCTTC. The chain carries TRBV15 and TRBJ2-1; 10 nucleotides align to TRBD2. The J segment lost 5 bases and the V segment lost 0 bases, leaving 10 bases of the junction unmatched. Germline V gives CDR1 LNHNV, CDR2 YYDKDF (reference sequence). CDR3 length: 18 residues.

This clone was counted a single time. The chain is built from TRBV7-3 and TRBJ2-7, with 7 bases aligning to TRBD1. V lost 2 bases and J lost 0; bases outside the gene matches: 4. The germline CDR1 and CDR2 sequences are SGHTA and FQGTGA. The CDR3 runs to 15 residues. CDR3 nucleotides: TGTGCCAGCAGCTTAGAGGGGACAGCCTCCTACGAGCAGTACTTC. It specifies CASSLEGTASYEQYF. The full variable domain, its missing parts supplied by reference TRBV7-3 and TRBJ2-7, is GAGVSQTPSNKVTEKGKYVELRCDPISGHTALYWYRQSLGQGPEFLIYFQGTGAADDSGLPNDRFFAVRPEGSVSTLKIQRTERGDSAVYLCASSLEGTASYEQYFGPGTRLTVT.

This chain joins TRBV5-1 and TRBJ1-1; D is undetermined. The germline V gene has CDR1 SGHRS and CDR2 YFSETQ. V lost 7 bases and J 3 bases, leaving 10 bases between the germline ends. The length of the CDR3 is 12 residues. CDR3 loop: CASARVDTEAFF. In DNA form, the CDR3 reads TGCGCCAGCGCTCGGGTGGACACTGAAGCTTTCTTT.